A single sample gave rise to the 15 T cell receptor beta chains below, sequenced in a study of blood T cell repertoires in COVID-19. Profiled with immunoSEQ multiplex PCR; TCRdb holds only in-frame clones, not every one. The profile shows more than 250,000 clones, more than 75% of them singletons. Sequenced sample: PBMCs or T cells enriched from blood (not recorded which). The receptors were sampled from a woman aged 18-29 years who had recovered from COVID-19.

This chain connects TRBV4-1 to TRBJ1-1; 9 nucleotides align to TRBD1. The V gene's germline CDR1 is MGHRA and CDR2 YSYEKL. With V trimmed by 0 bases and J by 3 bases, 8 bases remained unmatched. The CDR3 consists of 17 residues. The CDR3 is CASSQDPGGTGHTEAFF. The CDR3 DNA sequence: TGCGCCAGCAGCCAAGATCCGGGGGGGACAGGGCACACTGAAGCTTTCTTT.

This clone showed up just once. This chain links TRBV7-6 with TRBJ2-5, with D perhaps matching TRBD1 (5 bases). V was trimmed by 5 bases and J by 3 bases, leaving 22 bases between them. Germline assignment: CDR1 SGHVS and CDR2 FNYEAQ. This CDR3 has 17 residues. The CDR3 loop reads CASSTPYTGKTKETQYF. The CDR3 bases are TGTGCCAGCAGCACGCCGTATACAGGAAAAACAAAAGAGACCCAGTACTTC.

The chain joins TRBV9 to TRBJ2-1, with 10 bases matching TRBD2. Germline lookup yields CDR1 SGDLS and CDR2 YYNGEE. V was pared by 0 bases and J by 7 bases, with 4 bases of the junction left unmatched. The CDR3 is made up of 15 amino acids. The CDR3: CASSVVAGGPNEQFF. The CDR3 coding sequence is TGTGCCAGCAGCGTAGTAGCGGGGGGACCTAATGAGCAGTTCTTC.

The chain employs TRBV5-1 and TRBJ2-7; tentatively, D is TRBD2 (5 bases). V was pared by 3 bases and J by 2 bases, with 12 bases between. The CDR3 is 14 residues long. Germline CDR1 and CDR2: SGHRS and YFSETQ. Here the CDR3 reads CASSSSGLTYEQYF. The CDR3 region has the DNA TGCGCCAGCAGCTCTTCAGGACTTACCTACGAGCAGTACTTC.

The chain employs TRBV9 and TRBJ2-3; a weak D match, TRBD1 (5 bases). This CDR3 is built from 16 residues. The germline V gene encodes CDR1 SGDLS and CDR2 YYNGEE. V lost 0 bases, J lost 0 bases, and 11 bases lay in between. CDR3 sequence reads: CASSVEGDSSTDTQYF. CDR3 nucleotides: TGTGCCAGCAGCGTAGAAGGGGATTCTAGCACAGATACGCAGTATTTT.

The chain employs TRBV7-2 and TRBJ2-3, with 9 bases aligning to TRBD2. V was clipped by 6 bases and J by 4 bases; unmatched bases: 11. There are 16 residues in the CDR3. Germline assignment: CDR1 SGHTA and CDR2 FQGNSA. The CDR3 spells CASRSAAAGGPDTQYF. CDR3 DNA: TGTGCCAGCAGATCCGCGGCGGCGGGAGGGCCAGATACGCAGTATTTT.

CDR3 region: CASSLLASNEQFF. The CDR3 DNA sequence: TGCGCCAGCAGCTTACTAGCTAGCAATGAGCAGTTCTTC. The chain joins TRBV5-1 to TRBJ2-1; tentative D call: TRBD2 (6 bases). The CDR3 consists of 13 residues. Trimming left V 2 bases short and J 6 bases short, with 9 bases between. The germline CDR1 and CDR2 sequences are SGHRS and YFSETQ. Combining the CDR3 with reference TRBV5-1 and TRBJ2-1 gives the whole variable domain KAGVTQTPRYLIKTRGQQVTLSCSPISGHRSVSWYQQTPGQGLQFLFEYFSETQRNKGNFPGRFSGRQFSNSRSEMNVSTLELGDSALYLCASSLLASNEQFFGPGTRLTVL.

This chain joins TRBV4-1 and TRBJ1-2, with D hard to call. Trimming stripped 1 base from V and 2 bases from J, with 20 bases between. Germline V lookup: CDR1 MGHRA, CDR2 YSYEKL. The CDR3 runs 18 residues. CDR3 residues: CASSQASLAAARNYGYTF. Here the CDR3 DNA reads TGCGCCAGCAGCCAAGCGTCGTTGGCAGCAGCGCGGAACTATGGCTACACCTTC.

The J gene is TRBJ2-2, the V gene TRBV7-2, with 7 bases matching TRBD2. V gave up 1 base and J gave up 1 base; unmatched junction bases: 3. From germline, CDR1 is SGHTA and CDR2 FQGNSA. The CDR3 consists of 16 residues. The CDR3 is CASSLVAGENTGELFF. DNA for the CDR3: TGTGCCAGCAGCTTAGTTGCGGGAGAGAACACCGGGGAGCTGTTTTTT.

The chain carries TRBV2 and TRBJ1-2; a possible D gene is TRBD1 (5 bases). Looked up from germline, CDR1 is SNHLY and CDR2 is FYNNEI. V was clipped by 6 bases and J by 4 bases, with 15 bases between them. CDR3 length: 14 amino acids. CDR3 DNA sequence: TGTGCCAGCAGCCCGGGGGGTCGAGCCTATGGCTACACCTTC. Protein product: CASSPGGRAYGYTF.

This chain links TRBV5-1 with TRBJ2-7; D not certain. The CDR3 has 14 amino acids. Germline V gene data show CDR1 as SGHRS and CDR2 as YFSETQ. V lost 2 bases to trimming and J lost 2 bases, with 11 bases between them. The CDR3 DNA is TGCGCCAGCAGCTTATCTTCGGGTCCCTACGAGCAGTACTTC. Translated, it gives CASSLSSGPYEQYF.

CDR3 bases: TGTGCCAGCAGTCGACTCCAAGAGACCCAGTACTTC. This translates into CASSRLQETQYF. The rearrangement joins TRBV6-4 to TRBJ2-5; D call uncertain. There are 12 residues in the CDR3. V shed 5 bases and J shed 1 base, with 5 bases lying between them. Germline CDR1 MRHNA, CDR2 SNTAGT.

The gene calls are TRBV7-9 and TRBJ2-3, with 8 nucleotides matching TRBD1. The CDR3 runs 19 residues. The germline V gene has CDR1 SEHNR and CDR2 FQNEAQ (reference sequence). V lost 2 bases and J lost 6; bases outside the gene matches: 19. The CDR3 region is CASSLKTGDLGRRSDTQYF. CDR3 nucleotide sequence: TGTGCCAGCAGCTTAAAGACAGGGGATTTGGGGCGAAGGTCGGATACGCAGTATTTT.

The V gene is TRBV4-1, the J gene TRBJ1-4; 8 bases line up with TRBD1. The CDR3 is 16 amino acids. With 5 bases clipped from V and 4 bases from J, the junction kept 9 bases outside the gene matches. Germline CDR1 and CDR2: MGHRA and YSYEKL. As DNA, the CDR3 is TGCGCCAGCAGCTTCCTGGACAGGGATGATAATGAAAAACTGTTTTTT. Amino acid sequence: CASSFLDRDDNEKLFF.

As DNA, the CDR3 is TGCGCCAGCACCCTGGGGGGACAGCACTATGGCTACACCTTC. Translating it yields CASTLGGQHYGYTF. The chain joins TRBV5-1 to TRBJ1-2, with 7 bases fitting TRBD1. Trimming removed 6 bases from V and 3 bases from J; junction bases left unmatched: 8. CDR1 and CDR2 from the germline V gene are SGHRS and YFSETQ. The CDR3 is 14 residues long.